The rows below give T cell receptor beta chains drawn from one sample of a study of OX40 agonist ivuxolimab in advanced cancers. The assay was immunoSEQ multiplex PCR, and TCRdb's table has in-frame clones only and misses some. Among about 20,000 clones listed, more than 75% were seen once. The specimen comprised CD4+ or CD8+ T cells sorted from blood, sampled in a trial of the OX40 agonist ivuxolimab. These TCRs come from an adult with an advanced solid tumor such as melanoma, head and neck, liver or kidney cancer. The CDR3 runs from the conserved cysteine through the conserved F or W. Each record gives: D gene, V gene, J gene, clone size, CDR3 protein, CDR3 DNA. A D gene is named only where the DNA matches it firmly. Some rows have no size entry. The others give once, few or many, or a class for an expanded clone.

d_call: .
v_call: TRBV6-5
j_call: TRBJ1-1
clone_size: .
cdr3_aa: CASSSDLEGERTEAFF
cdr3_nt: TGTGCCAGCAGTTCAGATCTCGAGGGGGAAAGAACTGAAGCTTTCTTT

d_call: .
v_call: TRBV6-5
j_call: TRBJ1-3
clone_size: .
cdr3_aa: CASSPDGNSGNTIYF
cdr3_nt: TGTGCCAGCAGCCCCGACGGCAACTCTGGAAACACCATATATTTT

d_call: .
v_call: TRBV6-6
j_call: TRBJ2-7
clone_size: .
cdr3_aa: CASSYLAYEQYF
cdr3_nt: TGTGCCAGCAGTTACTTGGCCTACGAGCAGTACTTC

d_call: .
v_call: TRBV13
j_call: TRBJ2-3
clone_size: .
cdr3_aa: CASSLYVSGQPSTDTQYF
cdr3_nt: TGTGCCAGCAGCTTATACGTTAGCGGCCAACCGAGCACAGATACGCAGTATTTT

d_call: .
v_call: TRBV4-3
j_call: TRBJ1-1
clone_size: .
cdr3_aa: CASTPGGVLNTEAFF
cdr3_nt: TGCGCCAGCACCCCTGGGGGAGTCTTGAACACTGAAGCTTTCTTT

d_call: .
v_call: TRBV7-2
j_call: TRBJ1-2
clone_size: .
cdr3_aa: CASSFGLQNPGAKGYTF
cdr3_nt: TGTGCCAGCAGCTTTGGTCTCCAGAATCCGGGGGCAAAGGGCTACACCTTC

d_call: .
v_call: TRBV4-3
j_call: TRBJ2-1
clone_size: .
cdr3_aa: CASSQEGGSSYNEQFF
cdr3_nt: TGCGCCAGCAGCCAAGAAGGAGGTAGCTCCTACAATGAGCAGTTCTTC

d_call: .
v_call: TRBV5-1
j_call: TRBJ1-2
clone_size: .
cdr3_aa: CASSLNPRDYGYTF
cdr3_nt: TGCGCCAGCAGCTTAAACCCCCGGGACTATGGCTACACCTTC

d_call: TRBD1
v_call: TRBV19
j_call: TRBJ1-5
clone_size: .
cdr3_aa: CASSPDRDLWVDQPQHF
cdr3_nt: TGTGCCAGTAGTCCGGACAGGGATCTTTGGGTGGATCAGCCCCAGCATTTT

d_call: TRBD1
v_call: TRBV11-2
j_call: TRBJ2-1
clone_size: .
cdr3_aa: CASSAQGPEQFF
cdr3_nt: TGTGCCAGCAGCGCACAGGGGCCGGAGCAGTTCTTC

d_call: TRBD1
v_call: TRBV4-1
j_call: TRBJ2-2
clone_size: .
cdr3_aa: CASSQDGTGYTGELFF
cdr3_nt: TGCGCCAGCAGCCAAGATGGGACAGGGTACACCGGGGAGCTGTTTTTT

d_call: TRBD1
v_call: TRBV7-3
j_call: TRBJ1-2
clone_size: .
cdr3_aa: CASSGRTGGGGGYTF
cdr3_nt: TGTGCCAGCAGCGGGCGGACAGGGGGAGGCGGCGGCTACACCTTC

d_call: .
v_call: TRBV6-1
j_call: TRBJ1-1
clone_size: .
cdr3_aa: CASSESYPMNTEAFF
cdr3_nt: TGTGCCAGCAGTGAATCTTACCCCATGAACACTGAAGCTTTCTTT

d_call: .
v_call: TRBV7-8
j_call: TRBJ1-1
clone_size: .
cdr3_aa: CASSWAGDPNTEAFF
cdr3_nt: TGTGCCAGCAGCTGGGCCGGGGACCCGAACACTGAAGCTTTCTTT

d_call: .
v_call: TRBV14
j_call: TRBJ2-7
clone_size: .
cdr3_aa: CASSPQQEFHLLRPYEQYF
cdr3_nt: TGTGCCAGCAGCCCGCAACAGGAGTTCCACTTGCTGCGTCCCTACGAGCAGTACTTC

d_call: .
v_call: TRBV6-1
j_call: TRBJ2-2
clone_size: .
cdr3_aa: CASAASNTGELFF
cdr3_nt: TGTGCCAGCGCCGCCTCGAACACCGGGGAGCTGTTTTTT

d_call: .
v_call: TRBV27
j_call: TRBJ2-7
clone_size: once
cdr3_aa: CASSFRDEQYF
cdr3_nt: TGTGCCAGCAGTTTTCGTGATGAGCAGTACTTC

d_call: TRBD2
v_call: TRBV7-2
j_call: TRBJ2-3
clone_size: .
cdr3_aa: CASSFWTSGGKGTQYF
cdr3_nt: TGTGCCAGCAGCTTTTGGACTAGTGGGGGGAAGGGTACGCAGTATTTT

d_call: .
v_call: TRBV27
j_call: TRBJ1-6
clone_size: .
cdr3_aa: CASSFEDPPLSSPLHF
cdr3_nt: TGTGCCAGCAGTTTTGAGGACCCCCCATTAAGCTCACCCCTCCACTTT

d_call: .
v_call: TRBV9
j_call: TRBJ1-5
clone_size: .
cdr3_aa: CASSPGHGGQYSNQPQHF
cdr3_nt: TGTGCCAGCAGCCCCGGCCATGGGGGGCAGTATAGCAATCAGCCCCAGCATTTT

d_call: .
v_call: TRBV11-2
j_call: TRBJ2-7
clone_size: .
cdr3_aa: CASSSLPSYEQYF
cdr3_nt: TGTGCCAGCAGCTCCTTACCCTCCTACGAGCAGTACTTC

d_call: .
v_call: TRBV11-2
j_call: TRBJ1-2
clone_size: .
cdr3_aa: CASTETYGYTF
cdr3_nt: TGTGCCAGCACGGAAACCTATGGCTACACCTTC

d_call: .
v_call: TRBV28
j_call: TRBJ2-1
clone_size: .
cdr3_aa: CASSLGGEQFF
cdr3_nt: TGTGCCAGCAGTTTGGGCGGGGAGCAGTTCTTC

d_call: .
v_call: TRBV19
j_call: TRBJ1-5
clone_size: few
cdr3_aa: CASSISEFQPQHF
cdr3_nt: TGTGCCAGTAGTATCTCGGAGTTCCAGCCCCAGCATTTT

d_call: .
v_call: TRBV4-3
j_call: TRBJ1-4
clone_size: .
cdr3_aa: CASSQEEVGGAEEKLFF
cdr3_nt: TGCGCCAGCAGCCAAGAGGAGGTTGGGGGGGCCGAGGAAAAACTGTTTTTT

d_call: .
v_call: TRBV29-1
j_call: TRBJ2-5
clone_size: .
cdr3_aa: CSVEDTEGYPQETQYF
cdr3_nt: TGCAGCGTTGAAGATACAGAAGGGTACCCTCAAGAGACCCAGTACTTC

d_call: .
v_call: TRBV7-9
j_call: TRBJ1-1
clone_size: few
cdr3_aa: CASSNQANTEAFF
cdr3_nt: TGTGCCAGCTCAAACCAGGCGAACACTGAAGCTTTCTTT

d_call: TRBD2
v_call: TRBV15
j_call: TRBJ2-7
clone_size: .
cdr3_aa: CATSRDGRGDYEQYF
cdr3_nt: TGTGCCACCAGCAGAGATGGGCGGGGGGACTACGAGCAGTACTTC

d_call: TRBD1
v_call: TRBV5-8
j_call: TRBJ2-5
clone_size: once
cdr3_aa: CASSLLRDRDQETQYF
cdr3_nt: TGTGCCAGCAGCTTACTCCGGGACAGGGACCAAGAGACCCAGTACTTC

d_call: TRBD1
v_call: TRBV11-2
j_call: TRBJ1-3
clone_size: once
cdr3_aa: CASSHWTGRNTIYF
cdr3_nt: TGTGCCAGCAGCCATTGGACAGGGAGAAACACCATATATTTT

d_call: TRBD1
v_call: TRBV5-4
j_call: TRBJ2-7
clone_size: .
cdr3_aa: CASSPWDRGRNNNEQYF
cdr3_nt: TGTGCCAGCAGCCCCTGGGACAGGGGGCGGAATAATAACGAGCAGTACTTC

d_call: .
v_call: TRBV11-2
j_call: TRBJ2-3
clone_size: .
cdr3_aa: CASSPGGGGSDTQYF
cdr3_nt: TGTGCCAGCAGCCCCGGGGGTGGGGGCTCAGATACGCAGTATTTT

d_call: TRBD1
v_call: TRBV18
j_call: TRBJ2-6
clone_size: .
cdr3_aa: CASSHWDRGAGANVLTF
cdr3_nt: TGTGCCAGCTCACACTGGGACAGGGGCGCTGGGGCCAACGTCCTGACTTTC

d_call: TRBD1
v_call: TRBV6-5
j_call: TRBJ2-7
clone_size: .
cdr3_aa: CASSSTGNHEQYF
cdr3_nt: TGTGCCAGCAGTTCGACAGGGAATCACGAGCAGTACTTC

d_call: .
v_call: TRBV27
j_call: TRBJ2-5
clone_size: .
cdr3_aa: CASGQNVIQETQYF
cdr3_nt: TGTGCCTCGGGGCAGAATGTGATCCAAGAGACCCAGTACTTC

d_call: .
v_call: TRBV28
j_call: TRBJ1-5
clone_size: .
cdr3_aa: CASSAGYHSNQPQHF
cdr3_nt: TGTGCCAGCAGTGCCGGGTACCATAGCAATCAGCCCCAGCATTTT